This record covers a single T cell receptor beta chain. The sample comes from a study of shared clonotypes between healthy human individuals. About the research overall: Ranging from 18 to 49 in age, donors were a couple of women and a few men. The study used three CD4 naive, three CD4 memory, two CD8 naive and one CD8 memory plate per donor.

Healthy and HIV-negative, the adult donors had no recent acute infections or vaccinations. Trimming shortened V by 7 bases and J by 6 bases, and 17 bases separated the two germline ends. The CDR3 loop spans 14 amino acids. CDR1 and CDR2 (germline): MNHEY, SMNVEV (reference sequence). Produced via immunoSEQ multiplex PCR; TCRdb's table is partial and in-frame only. The sample shows some 1,100,000 clones, 78% of them seen only once. The TCR sequence derives from a man between 18 and 29 years old in good health. Some clones in this sample may be carry-over from other donors' samples. The chain is built from TRBV27 and TRBJ2-3; D may be TRBD2 (6 bases). Sequenced: memory CD4+ T cells from PBMCs. Subset here: CD45RA-negative fraction. The CDR3 DNA sequence: TGTGCCAGCACTATGCGGGCGGGATTGGATACGCAGTATTTT. Translating it yields CASTMRAGLDTQYF.